This paragraph reports one TCR beta chain. The same CDR3 is also encoded by other DNA sequences in this sample. This sample is part of a study of blood T cell repertoires in COVID-19. The germline V gene encodes CDR1 SGHAT and CDR2 FQNNGV. Trimming took 3 bases from V and 2 from J; bases not matched to a gene: 2. The CDR3 covers 15 residues. The age range of participants was about 18 to 89 years, with residence in under 30 US areas. Recovered participants had two consecutive negative NP/OP PCR tests, healthcare professional clearance, or symptom resolution. TCRdb keeps only in-frame clones here, not all; method: immunoSEQ multiplex PCR. This sample has roughly 340,000 clones, with roughly nine tenths found just once.

Sequencing used PBMCs or T cells enriched from blood (not recorded which). This TCR was recovered from a man between 18 and 35 years old who had recovered from COVID-19. V usage is TRBV11-2 and J usage is TRBJ2-5; 11 positions match TRBD2. CDR3 in DNA: TGTGCCAGCAGCTTGTCTAGCGGGGGGCAAGAGACCCAGTACTTC. Amino acids: CASSLSSGGQETQYF.